These T cell receptor beta chains were read from a single sample in a study of cytomegalovirus exposure and HLA in healthy donors. Data came from immunoSEQ multiplex PCR; TCRdb stores just in-frame clones and leaves some out. The sample contains 86,000 or so clones, around 79% of which appear only once. The source material was PBMCs. The receptors come from a woman aged 35 to 49 in good health and CMV-seropositive. The CDR3 runs from the conserved cysteine through the conserved F or W. Fields, in order: J gene, V gene, clone size, D gene, CDR3 protein, CDR3 DNA. A D gene is named only where the DNA matches it firmly. The size of a clone is reported for some rows only, either as once, few or many, or as a class for expanded clones.

>TRBJ2-1|TRBV5-1|NA|NA
CASSSSAGSAGLLFDNEQFF
TGCGCCAGCAGCTCATCTGCTGGGTCCGCAGGGCTCCTTTTCGACAATGAGCAGTTCTTC
>TRBJ1-1|TRBV5-6|few|NA
CASSYLGGTEAFF
TGTGCCAGCAGCTACTTGGGGGGCACTGAAGCTTTCTTT
>TRBJ1-2|TRBV4-1|NA|NA
CASSQDQGTTYGYTF
TGCGCCAGCAGCCAAGATCAGGGGACTACCTATGGCTACACCTTC
>TRBJ2-3|TRBV18|NA|NA
CASSRRLQGQNTDTQYF
TGTGCCAGCTCGCGACGCCTCCAAGGACAGAACACAGATACGCAGTATTTT
>TRBJ1-2|TRBV5-1|NA|TRBD1
CASSFQGQGADGYTF
TGCGCCAGCAGCTTCCAGGGACAGGGGGCGGATGGCTACACCTTC
>TRBJ1-1|TRBV28|NA|NA
CASSFYGGSEAFF
TGTGCCAGCAGTTTTTACGGGGGATCTGAAGCTTTCTTT
>TRBJ1-6|TRBV25-1|once|TRBD1
CASSKLETGTNSPLHF
TGTGCCAGCAGTAAGCTGGAGACAGGGACCAATTCACCCCTCCACTTT
>TRBJ1-1|TRBV5-6|NA|NA
CASSLTGAKAFF
TGTGCCAGCAGCTTGACAGGCGCTAAGGCTTTCTTT
>TRBJ2-7|TRBV5-5|NA|NA
CASSPEGVGGAEQYF
TGTGCCAGCAGTCCTGAAGGGGTAGGGGGAGCCGAGCAGTACTTC
>TRBJ2-1|TRBV5-4|NA|NA
CASSSTGTDFNEQFF
TGTGCCAGCAGCTCGACCGGGACTGACTTCAATGAGCAGTTCTTC
>TRBJ2-7|TRBV5-1|NA|TRBD1
CASSITGTGGDEQYF
TGCGCCAGCAGCATAACCGGGACAGGGGGCGACGAGCAGTACTTC
>TRBJ2-7|TRBV29-1|NA|NA
CSVGPLAGSNEQYF
TGCAGCGTTGGCCCACTTGCCGGGAGTAACGAGCAGTACTTC
>TRBJ1-1|TRBV5-1|NA|NA
CASSLAYQVTEAFF
TGCGCCAGCAGCTTGGCTTATCAGGTGACTGAAGCTTTCTTT
>TRBJ1-5|TRBV19|NA|TRBD1
CASSPRGQGDQPQHF
TGTGCCAGTAGTCCTCGAGGGCAGGGGGACCAGCCCCAGCATTTT
>TRBJ1-2|TRBV30|NA|NA
CAWSVSGSGGYTF
TGTGCCTGGAGTGTCTCAGGGTCTGGGGGCTACACCTTC
>TRBJ1-1|TRBV6-6|NA|NA
CASSPRGGTEAFF
TGTGCCAGCAGCCCTAGAGGGGGCACTGAAGCTTTCTTT
>TRBJ1-1|TRBV6-8|NA|NA
CASSYRTLRKTDNTEAFF
TGTGCCAGCAGTTATCGGACACTTCGGAAAACGGATAACACTGAAGCTTTCTTT
>TRBJ1-1|TRBV25-1|NA|TRBD1
CASTVAGNRGRTEAFF
TGTGCCAGCACCGTTGCAGGAAACAGGGGGCGGACTGAAGCTTTCTTT
>TRBJ2-7|TRBV29-1|NA|TRBD1
CSATERTGREQYF
TGCAGCGCAACCGAGCGGACAGGGCGCGAGCAGTACTTC
>TRBJ1-1|TRBV19|NA|TRBD1
CASSIRTGAVEAFF
TGTGCCAGTAGTATTAGGACAGGGGCCGTTGAAGCTTTCTTT
>TRBJ1-2|TRBV20-1|NA|NA
CSARGQEAYTF
TGCAGTGCTAGAGGACAGGAGGCCTACACCTTC
>TRBJ2-3|TRBV27|few|NA
CASSLYLAQSTDTQYF
TGTGCCAGCAGTTTATATCTAGCGCAAAGCACAGATACGCAGTATTTT
>TRBJ1-4|TRBV18|NA|NA
CASSPSTVPNEKLFF
TGTGCCAGCTCACCGTCGACAGTTCCTAATGAAAAACTGTTTTTT
>TRBJ2-7|TRBV6-1|many|NA
CASEPDTSYEQYF
TGTGCCAGCGAGCCGGACACGTCCTACGAGCAGTACTTC
>TRBJ2-5|TRBV18|NA|NA
CASSPRDTPGETQYF
TGTGCCAGCTCACCACGAGATACACCGGGAGAGACCCAGTACTTC
>TRBJ1-1|TRBV5-5|NA|NA
CASSLGGGRDLNTEAFF
TGTGCCAGCAGCTTGGGGGGAGGCAGGGACCTGAACACTGAAGCTTTCTTT
>TRBJ2-2|TRBV5-1|NA|NA
CASSLGGQNTGELFF
TGCGCCAGCAGCTTGGGGGGACAGAACACCGGGGAGCTGTTTTTT
>TRBJ2-6|TRBV9|NA|NA
CASSVGQLTSGANVLTF
TGTGCCAGCAGCGTTGGACAGCTTACCTCTGGGGCCAACGTCCTGACTTTC
>TRBJ2-7|TRBV5-4|few|NA
CASSLGGIANEQYF
TGTGCCAGCAGCTTGGGCGGGATTGCCAACGAGCAGTACTTC
>TRBJ2-2|TRBV6-5|NA|TRBD1
CASIGGLGNTGELFF
TGTGCCAGCATAGGGGGCCTCGGGAACACCGGGGAGCTGTTTTTT
>TRBJ1-5|TRBV7-9|once|NA
CASSFDSPNQPQHF
TGTGCCAGCAGCTTCGACAGTCCCAATCAGCCCCAGCATTTT
>TRBJ1-1|TRBV2|NA|NA
CASSGLVDRSTEAFF
TGTGCCAGCAGTGGACTCGTCGACAGGTCGACTGAAGCTTTCTTT
>TRBJ1-1|TRBV9|NA|NA
CASSVGGTEAFF
TGTGCCAGCAGCGTGGGGGGGACTGAAGCTTTCTTT
>TRBJ2-1|TRBV2|once|NA
CATLGGNEQFF
TGTGCCACCTTGGGAGGAAATGAGCAGTTCTTC
>TRBJ2-7|TRBV28|NA|TRBD2
CASHAGLAGPRVQYF
TGTGCCAGCCATGCCGGACTAGCGGGCCCTCGGGTGCAGTACTTC
>TRBJ1-1|TRBV30|once|TRBD1
CAWNQDRGVFAFF
TGTGCCTGGAATCAGGACAGGGGCGTGTTTGCTTTCTTT
>TRBJ2-2|TRBV19|few|NA
CASIIKEAGAETGELFF
TGTGCCAGTATCATAAAGGAGGCGGGGGCCGAAACCGGGGAGCTGTTTTTT
>TRBJ1-1|TRBV4-3|NA|TRBD1
CASSQSATGDTEAFF
TGCGCCAGCAGCCAATCTGCAACAGGGGACACTGAAGCTTTCTTT
>TRBJ2-7|TRBV11-2|NA|NA
CASSLEHGQWSSYEQYF
TGTGCCAGCAGCTTAGAACACGGACAGTGGAGCTCCTACGAGCAGTACTTC
>TRBJ1-2|TRBV29-1|NA|TRBD1
CSVAHPQGNGYTF
TGCAGCGTTGCCCATCCACAGGGGAATGGCTACACCTTC
>TRBJ2-3|TRBV27|NA|NA
CASSTPGLTDTQYF
TGTGCCAGCAGTACACCCGGGTTAACAGATACGCAGTATTTT
>TRBJ2-2|TRBV15|once|NA
CATSVRESTGELFF
TGTGCCACCAGTGTGAGAGAGTCCACCGGGGAGCTGTTTTTT
>TRBJ2-7|TRBV7-9|NA|TRBD2
CASSLVLAGEGDYEQYF
TGTGCCAGCAGCTTGGTCCTAGCGGGAGAGGGTGACTACGAGCAGTACTTC
>TRBJ1-2|TRBV21-1|NA|NA
CASSVRQGWNGYTF
TGTGCCAGCAGCGTCCGACAGGGGTGGAATGGCTACACCTTC
>TRBJ1-4|TRBV30|NA|NA
CAWSVHRTTNEKLFF
TGTGCCTGGAGTGTACATCGCACAACTAATGAAAAACTGTTTTTT
>TRBJ2-7|TRBV25-1|NA|TRBD2
CASSDPRLAGTYEQYF
TGTGCCAGCAGTGATCCCCGACTAGCGGGGACCTACGAGCAGTACTTC
>TRBJ2-2|TRBV5-1|NA|NA
CASSLDRKVTGELFF
TGCGCCAGCAGCTTAGACAGGAAGGTCACCGGGGAGCTGTTTTTT
>TRBJ1-2|TRBV14|once|TRBD1
CASSQGHGTAKYGYTF
TGTGCCAGCAGCCAGGGGCACGGGACAGCTAAGTATGGCTACACCTTC
>TRBJ2-7|TRBV7-8|NA|TRBD1
CASSFRGTGGPEQYF
TGTGCCAGCAGCTTCCGTGGAACAGGGGGCCCCGAGCAGTACTTC
>TRBJ1-6|TRBV25-1|few|NA
CASSRSGRAGMENSPLHF
TGTGCCAGCAGTCGATCAGGGAGGGCCGGGATGGAAAATTCACCCCTCCACTTT
>TRBJ2-1|TRBV6-5|NA|TRBD2
CASSSPSGGNNEQFF
TGTGCCAGCAGTTCCCCTAGCGGGGGAAACAATGAGCAGTTCTTC
>TRBJ2-5|TRBV5-1|NA|NA
CASSPLGATKGEETQYF
TGCGCCAGCAGCCCTCTGGGAGCGACCAAAGGAGAAGAGACCCAGTACTTC
>TRBJ2-3|TRBV6-4|NA|NA
CASSVGTSTDTQYF
TGTGCCAGCAGTGTCGGGACTAGCACAGATACGCAGTATTTT
>TRBJ1-4|TRBV18|once|NA
CASSPRRVSTNEKLFF
TGTGCCAGCTCACCGCGCAGGGTTTCAACTAATGAAAAACTGTTTTTT
>TRBJ1-2|TRBV27|NA|TRBD1
CASSSLQGQTNYGYTF
TGTGCCAGCAGTTCCCTACAGGGGCAGACTAACTATGGCTACACCTTC